The clone carrying this T cell receptor (beta chain) was seen a few times. Its antigen is as yet unknown. The CDR3 totals 11 residues. V lost 5 bases to trimming and J lost 10 bases, with 11 bases between them. Germline V gene data show CDR1 as SGHVS and CDR2 as FQNEAQ. Via MiXCR, TCRdb re-called the RACE reads, giving one row per CDR3 protein. The table includes 87,000 or so distinct CDR3 sequences, roughly a tenth detected once. As for time point: pre-sensitization, week 0. Treatment denoted: therapeutic diphenylcyclopropenone sensitization with weekly scalp DPC. This entry belongs to a study of human T cells and chemical hapten exposure. Study-level information: Patients had diphenylcyclopropenone applied to the scalp weekly throughout the approximately 25-week study. Reading of the patch tests, which applied 0.01% DPC to the upper back, occurred at 6 days. Points from the study as a whole: Once DPC sensitization occurred, TCRs above 1 in 1000 frequency showed no change.

Material: whole blood, obtained in connection with sensitization to the hapten diphenylcyclopropenone (DPC). The rearrangement joins TRBV7-8 to TRBJ1-1, with D uncertain. The sequence came from a woman between 40 and 55 years old with alopecia areata. Some clones in this sample may be carry-over from other donors' samples. The CDR3 spells CASSLAGRAFF. CDR3 coding DNA: TGTGCCAGCAGCCTGGCCGGTAGAGCTTTCTTT.